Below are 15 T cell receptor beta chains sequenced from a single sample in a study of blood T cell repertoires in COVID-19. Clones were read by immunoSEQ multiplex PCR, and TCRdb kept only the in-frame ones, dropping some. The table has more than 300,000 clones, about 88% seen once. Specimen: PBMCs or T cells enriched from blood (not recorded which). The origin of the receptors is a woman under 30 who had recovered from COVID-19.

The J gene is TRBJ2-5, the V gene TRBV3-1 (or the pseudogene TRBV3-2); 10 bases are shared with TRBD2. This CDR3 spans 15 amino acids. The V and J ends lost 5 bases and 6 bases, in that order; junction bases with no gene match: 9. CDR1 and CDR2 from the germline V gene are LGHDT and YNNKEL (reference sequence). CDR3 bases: TGTGCCAGCAGCTTCTCTAGCGGGGGAATAAAGACCCAGTACTTC. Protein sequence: CASSFSSGGIKTQYF.

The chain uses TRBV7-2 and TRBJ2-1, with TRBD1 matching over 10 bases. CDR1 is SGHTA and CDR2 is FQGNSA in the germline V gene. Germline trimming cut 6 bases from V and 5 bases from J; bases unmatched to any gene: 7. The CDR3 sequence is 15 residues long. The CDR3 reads CASRDRGRLHNEQFF. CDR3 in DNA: TGTGCCAGCAGAGACAGGGGGCGCCTTCACAATGAGCAGTTCTTC.

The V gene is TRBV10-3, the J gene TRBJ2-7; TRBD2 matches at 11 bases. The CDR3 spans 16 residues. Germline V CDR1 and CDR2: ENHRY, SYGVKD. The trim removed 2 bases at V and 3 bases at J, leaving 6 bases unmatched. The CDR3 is CAISEPDSGGDYEQYF. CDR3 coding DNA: TGTGCCATCAGTGAGCCAGATAGCGGGGGGGACTACGAGCAGTACTTC.

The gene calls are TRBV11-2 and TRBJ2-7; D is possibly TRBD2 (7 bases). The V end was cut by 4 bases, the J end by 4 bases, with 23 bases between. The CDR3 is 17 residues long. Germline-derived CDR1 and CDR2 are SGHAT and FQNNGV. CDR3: CASSSGGSQDRIYEQYF. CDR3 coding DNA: TGTGCCAGCAGCTCCGGGGGGTCTCAGGACAGAATTTACGAGCAGTACTTC.

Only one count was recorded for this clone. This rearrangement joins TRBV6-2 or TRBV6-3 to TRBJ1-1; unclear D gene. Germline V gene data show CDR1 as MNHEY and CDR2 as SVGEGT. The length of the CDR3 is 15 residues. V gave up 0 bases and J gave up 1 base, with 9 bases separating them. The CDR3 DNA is TGTGCCAGCAGTTACTCGGGAGGGTGGAACACTGAAGCTTTCTTT. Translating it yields CASSYSGGWNTEAFF.

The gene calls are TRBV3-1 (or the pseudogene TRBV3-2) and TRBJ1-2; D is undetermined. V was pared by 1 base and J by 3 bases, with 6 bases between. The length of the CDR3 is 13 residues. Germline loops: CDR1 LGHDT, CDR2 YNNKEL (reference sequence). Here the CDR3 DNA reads TGTGCCAGCAGCCAAGCTCTTGACTATGGCTACACCTTC. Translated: CASSQALDYGYTF.

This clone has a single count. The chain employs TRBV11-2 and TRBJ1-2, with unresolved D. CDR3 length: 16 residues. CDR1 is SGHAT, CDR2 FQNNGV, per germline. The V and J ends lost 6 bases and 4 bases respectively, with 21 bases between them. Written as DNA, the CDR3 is TGTGCCAGCAGGCCGGTAAAGGGCGCGGGTGTCTATGGCTACACCTTC. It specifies CASRPVKGAGVYGYTF. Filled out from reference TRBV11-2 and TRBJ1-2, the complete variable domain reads EAGVAQSPRYKIIEKRQSVAFWCNPISGHATLYWYQQILGQGPKLLIQFQNNGVVDDSQLPKDRFSAERLKGVDSTLKIQPAKLEDSAVYLCASRPVKGAGVYGYTFGSGTRLTVV.

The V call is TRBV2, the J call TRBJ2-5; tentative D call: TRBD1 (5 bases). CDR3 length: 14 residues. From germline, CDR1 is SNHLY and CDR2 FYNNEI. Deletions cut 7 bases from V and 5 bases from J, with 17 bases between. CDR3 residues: CASTFQGSVETQYF. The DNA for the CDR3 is TGTGCCAGCACCTTCCAGGGATCCGTGGAGACCCAGTACTTC.

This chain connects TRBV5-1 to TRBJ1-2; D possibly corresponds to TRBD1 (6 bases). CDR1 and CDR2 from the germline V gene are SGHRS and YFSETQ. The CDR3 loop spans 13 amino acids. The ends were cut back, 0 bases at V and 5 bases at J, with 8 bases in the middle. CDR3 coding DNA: TGCGCCAGCAGCTTGGGACAGGAGTATGGCTACACCTTC. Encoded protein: CASSLGQEYGYTF.

As DNA, the CDR3 is TGTGCCAGCAGCCCCGGTGCTAGCGGGGGGAACCATGAGCAGTTCTTC. Its protein product is CASSPGASGGNHEQFF. The chain has TRBV3-1 (or the pseudogene TRBV3-2) and TRBJ2-1; 11 bases fit TRBD2. Germline values: CDR1 LGHDT, CDR2 YNNKEL (reference sequence). CDR3 length equals 16 residues. V was clipped by 4 bases and J by 8 bases; unmatched bases: 10.

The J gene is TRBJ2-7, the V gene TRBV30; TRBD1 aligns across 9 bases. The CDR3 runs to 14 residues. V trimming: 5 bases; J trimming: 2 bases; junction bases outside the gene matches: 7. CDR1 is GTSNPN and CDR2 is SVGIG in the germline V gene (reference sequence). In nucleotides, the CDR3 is TGTGCCTGGGTAGTCGGGACAGGGCCCTACGAGCAGTACTTC. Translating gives CAWVVGTGPYEQYF.

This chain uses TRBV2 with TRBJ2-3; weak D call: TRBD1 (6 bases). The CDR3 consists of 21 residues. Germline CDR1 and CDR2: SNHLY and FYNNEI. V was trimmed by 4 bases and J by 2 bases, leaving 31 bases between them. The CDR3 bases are TGTGCCAGCAGTGGTAGTCTTTCGGTTGAGGACAGACCAGGGTACACAGATACGCAGTATTTT. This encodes CASSGSLSVEDRPGYTDTQYF.

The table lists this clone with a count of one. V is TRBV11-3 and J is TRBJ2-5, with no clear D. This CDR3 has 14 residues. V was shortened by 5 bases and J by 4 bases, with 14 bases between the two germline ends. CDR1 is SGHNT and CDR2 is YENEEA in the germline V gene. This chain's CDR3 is CASSERLAAETQYF. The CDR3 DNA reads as TGTGCCAGCAGCGAAAGGTTGGCGGCAGAGACCCAGTACTTC.

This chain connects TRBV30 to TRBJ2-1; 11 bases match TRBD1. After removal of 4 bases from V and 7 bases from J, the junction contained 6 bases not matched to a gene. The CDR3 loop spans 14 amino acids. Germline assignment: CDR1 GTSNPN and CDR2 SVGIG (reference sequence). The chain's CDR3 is CAWNQGTGGNEQFF. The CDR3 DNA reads TGTGCCTGGAATCAAGGGACAGGGGGTAATGAGCAGTTCTTC.

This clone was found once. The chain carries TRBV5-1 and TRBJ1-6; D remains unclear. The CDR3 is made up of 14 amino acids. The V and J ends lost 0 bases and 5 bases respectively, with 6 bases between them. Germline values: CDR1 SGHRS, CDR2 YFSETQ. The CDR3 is CASSLEQNNSPLHF. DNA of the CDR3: TGCGCCAGCAGCTTGGAACAGAATAATTCACCCCTCCACTTT.